These 2 T cell receptor beta chains originate from one sample sequenced in a study of blood T cells in healthy people across ages. A second PCR of roughly 7 to 11 cycles used a sample-barcoded 5' primer and a J-beta primer mix. One entry per CDR3 protein, called by TCRdb with MiXCR from the 5' RACE reads. This table has hundreds of thousands of distinct CDR3 sequences, roughly 60% appearing once. The sample was blood. The receptors derive from a man younger than 40 in good health.

Many counts were recorded for this clonotype. The chain recombines TRBV10-3 with TRBJ2-5; 7 positions agree with TRBD1. The CDR3 has 13 amino acids. Germline CDR1 ENHRY, CDR2 SYGVKD. V lost 6 bases, J lost 2 bases, and 3 bases stayed unmatched. The CDR3 DNA reads as TGTGCCATCAGCCCGGGACAGCAAGAGACCCAGTACTTC. It is translated as CAISPGQQETQYF.

This clonotype came up a few times. J is TRBJ2-3 and V is TRBV29-1; 12 bases are a match to TRBD2. This CDR3 is built from 15 residues. J was trimmed by 3 bases and V by 7 bases; bases with no gene match: 8. The germline V gene encodes CDR1 SQVTM and CDR2 ANQGSEA. The CDR3 here is CSGGGLAGPTDTQYF. The CDR3 DNA sequence: TGCAGCGGAGGGGGACTAGCGGGTCCTACAGATACGCAGTATTTT.